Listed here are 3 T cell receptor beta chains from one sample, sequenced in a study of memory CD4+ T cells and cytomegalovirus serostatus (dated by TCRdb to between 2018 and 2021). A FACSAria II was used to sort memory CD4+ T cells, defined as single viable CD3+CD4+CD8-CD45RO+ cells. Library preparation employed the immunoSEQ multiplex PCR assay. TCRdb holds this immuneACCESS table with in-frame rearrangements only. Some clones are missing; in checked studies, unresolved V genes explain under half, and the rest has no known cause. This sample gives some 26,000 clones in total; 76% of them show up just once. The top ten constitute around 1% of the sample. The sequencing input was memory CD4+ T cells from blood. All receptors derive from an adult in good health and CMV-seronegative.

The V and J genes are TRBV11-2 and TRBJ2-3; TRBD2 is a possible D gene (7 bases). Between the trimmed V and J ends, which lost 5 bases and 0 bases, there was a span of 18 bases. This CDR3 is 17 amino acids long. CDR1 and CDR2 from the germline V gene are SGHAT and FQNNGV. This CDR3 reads CASSKRGGTTSTDTQYF. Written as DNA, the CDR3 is TGTGCCAGCAGCAAAAGGGGGGGGACTACAAGCACAGATACGCAGTATTTT.

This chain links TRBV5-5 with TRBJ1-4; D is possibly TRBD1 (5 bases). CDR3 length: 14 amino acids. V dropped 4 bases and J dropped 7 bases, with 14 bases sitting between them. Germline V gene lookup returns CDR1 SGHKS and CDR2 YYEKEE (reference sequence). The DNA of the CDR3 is TGTGCCAGCAGCGCTGGAGGGGAGAGTGAAAAACTGTTTTTT. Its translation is CASSAGGESEKLFF.

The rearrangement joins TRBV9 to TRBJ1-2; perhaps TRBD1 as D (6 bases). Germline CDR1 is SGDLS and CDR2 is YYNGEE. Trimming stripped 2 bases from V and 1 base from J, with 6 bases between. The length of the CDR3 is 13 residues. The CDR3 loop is CASSVRGNYGYTF. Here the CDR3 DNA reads TGTGCCAGCAGCGTCAGGGGTAACTATGGCTACACCTTC.